This is a list of T cell receptor beta chains from one sample in a study of blood T cell repertoires in COVID-19. Profiled with immunoSEQ multiplex PCR; TCRdb holds only in-frame clones, not every one. The sample has 150,000 to 200,000 clones, 80% to 95% seen once. The sequencing sample was made of peripheral blood. The origin of the receptors is a woman aged 55-70 years with COVID-19, enrolled during active disease. CDR3s include the opening cysteine and the closing phenylalanine or tryptophan. Fields, in order: clone size, D gene, V gene, J gene, CDR3 protein, CDR3 DNA. D genes are given only for firm matches. The size field is filled for only some rows; it gives once, few, many or a size class.

>.|TRBD2|TRBV10-3|TRBJ2-2
CAITPVGGGTNTGELFF
TGTGCCATCACCCCAGTGGGCGGGGGGACTAACACCGGGGAGCTGTTTTTT
>.|TRBD1|TRBV6-5|TRBJ1-1
CASRRQTGAGTEAFF
TGTGCCAGCAGACGCCAGACAGGGGCGGGGACTGAAGCTTTCTTT
>.|.|TRBV9|TRBJ1-5
CASSASGLSQPQHF
TGTGCCAGCAGCGCCTCAGGGCTTAGTCAGCCCCAGCATTTT
>.|.|TRBV27|TRBJ1-6
CASSLRRLRQDNSPLHF
TGTGCCAGCAGTTTACGCCGCTTAAGGCAGGATAATTCACCCCTCCACTTT
>.|.|TRBV7-3|TRBJ1-1
CASSSTMNTEAFF
TGTGCCAGCAGCTCTACCATGAACACTGAAGCTTTCTTT
>.|TRBD1|TRBV2|TRBJ1-1
CASSEFFAGQGTEAFF
TGTGCCAGCAGTGAATTTTTTGCCGGACAGGGAACTGAAGCTTTCTTT
>.|.|TRBV5-1|TRBJ1-1
CASSLAGSTRAVTEAFF
TGCGCCAGCAGCTTGGCCGGGAGCACCAGGGCGGTAACTGAAGCTTTCTTT
>.|.|TRBV11-2|TRBJ1-2
CASSLGTVLYGYTF
TGTGCCAGCAGCTTAGGGACAGTACTTTATGGCTACACCTTC
>.|TRBD1|TRBV11-2|TRBJ1-6
CASSLGQGGSPLHF
TGTGCCAGCAGCCTAGGACAGGGTGGTTCACCCCTCCACTTT
>.|TRBD1|TRBV10-3|TRBJ1-1
CAISAPPTGGASTADTEAFF
TGTGCCATCAGTGCCCCCCCCACAGGGGGCGCTTCTACTGCGGACACTGAAGCTTTCTTT
>few|.|TRBV27|TRBJ1-2
CASSLASGVNYGYTF
TGTGCCAGCAGTTTAGCCTCGGGGGTAAACTATGGCTACACCTTC
>.|.|TRBV9|TRBJ2-2
CASSVYQGANTGELFF
TGTGCCAGCAGCGTTTACCAGGGCGCGAACACCGGGGAGCTGTTTTTT
>once|.|TRBV6-2/TRBV6-3|TRBJ1-1
CASSYAVRSSWNTEAFF
TGTGCCAGCAGTTACGCGGTTAGATCATCATGGAACACTGAAGCTTTCTTT
>.|.|TRBV6-5|TRBJ1-2
CASSYSPGLNGYTF
TGTGCCAGCAGTTACTCTCCAGGGTTAAATGGCTACACCTTC
>once|.|TRBV10-2|TRBJ2-2
CASRETVNTGELFF
TGCGCCAGCAGGGAGACGGTAAACACCGGGGAGCTGTTTTTT
>.|.|TRBV29-1|TRBJ1-5
CSVALGVNQPQHF
TGCAGCGTTGCTCTAGGGGTGAATCAGCCCCAGCATTTT
>.|TRBD1|TRBV5-5|TRBJ1-4
CASSPPGQVSEKLFF
TGTGCCAGCAGCCCCCCGGGACAGGTCTCCGAAAAACTGTTTTTT